Listed below are T cell receptor beta chains from one sample, sequenced in a study of immune characterization of retroperitoneal liposarcoma. TCRdb reanalysed the PCR reads using MiXCR and keeps one entry per CDR3 protein. The sample lists about 10,000 distinct CDR3 sequences, roughly 28% occurring once. Material for sequencing was blood. The origin of the receptors is a male donor with retroperitoneal liposarcoma. Both conserved end residues are part of each CDR3. Each record gives: CDR3 length, J gene, V gene, clone size, D gene, CDR3 DNA, CDR3 protein. A D gene is named only where the DNA matches it firmly. Part of the rows lack a size; the others show once, few, many or a class for expanded clones.

CDR3 length: 19
J gene: TRBJ2-1
V gene: TRBV6-1
clone size: medium-sized
D gene: TRBD2
CDR3 DNA: TGTGCCAGCAGTCCCACGGGACTAGCGGGGGGGCCTTCCTACAATGAGCAGTTCTTC
CDR3 protein: CASSPTGLAGGPSYNEQFF

CDR3 length: 14
J gene: TRBJ1-1
V gene: TRBV12-3/TRBV12-4
clone size: few
D gene: .
CDR3 DNA: TGTGCCAGCAGTTTAGCGGACATGAACACTGAAGCTTTCTTT
CDR3 protein: CASSLADMNTEAFF

CDR3 length: 14
J gene: TRBJ2-1
V gene: TRBV5-1
clone size: many
D gene: .
CDR3 DNA: TGCGCCAGCAGCTCAGGGAGCTCCTACAATGAGCAGTTCTTC
CDR3 protein: CASSSGSSYNEQFF

CDR3 length: 14
J gene: TRBJ1-1
V gene: TRBV6-6
clone size: many
D gene: TRBD1
CDR3 DNA: TGTGCCAGCAGGCGGGAGGGGGCAAATACTGAAGCTTTCTTT
CDR3 protein: CASRREGANTEAFF

CDR3 length: 16
J gene: TRBJ2-1
V gene: TRBV11-3
clone size: many
D gene: TRBD2
CDR3 DNA: TGTGCCAGCAGCTCCCTGGGACTAGCGGGGGACCATGAGCAGTTCTTC
CDR3 protein: CASSSLGLAGDHEQFF

CDR3 length: 17
J gene: TRBJ2-2
V gene: TRBV6-1
clone size: many
D gene: TRBD2
CDR3 DNA: TGTGCCAGCAATAAACTAGCGGGGGGGCCGAACACCGGGGAGCTGTTTTTT
CDR3 protein: CASNKLAGGPNTGELFF

CDR3 length: 13
J gene: TRBJ1-1
V gene: TRBV5-1
clone size: many
D gene: TRBD1
CDR3 DNA: TGCGCCAGCAGCTACAGGGGAAACACTGAAGCTTTCTTT
CDR3 protein: CASSYRGNTEAFF

CDR3 length: 14
J gene: TRBJ2-2
V gene: TRBV6-1
clone size: many
D gene: .
CDR3 DNA: TGTGCCAGCAGTTCATGGACAGATGGGGTTGAGCTGTTTTTT
CDR3 protein: CASSSWTDGVELFF

CDR3 length: 15
J gene: TRBJ2-1
V gene: TRBV4-1
clone size: few
D gene: .
CDR3 DNA: TGCGCCAGCAGCCAAGTAAATCGGGGCTACAATGAGCAGTTCTTC
CDR3 protein: CASSQVNRGYNEQFF

CDR3 length: 13
J gene: TRBJ1-2
V gene: TRBV6-1
clone size: many
D gene: .
CDR3 DNA: TGTGCCAGCAGTCTACAGCCGAACTATGGCTACACCTTC
CDR3 protein: CASSLQPNYGYTF

CDR3 length: 13
J gene: TRBJ2-6
V gene: TRBV6-1
clone size: many
D gene: .
CDR3 DNA: TGTGCCAGCAGTGGCATCGGGGCCAACGTCCTGACTTTC
CDR3 protein: CASSGIGANVLTF

CDR3 length: 12
J gene: TRBJ2-1
V gene: TRBV12-3/TRBV12-4
clone size: .
D gene: .
CDR3 DNA: TGTGCCAGCAGTTTGGGTCCCAATGAGCAGTTCTTC
CDR3 protein: CASSLGPNEQFF

CDR3 length: 13
J gene: TRBJ1-1
V gene: TRBV6-1
clone size: .
D gene: TRBD1
CDR3 DNA: TGTGCCAGCAGTGGAGCCCCGGACAGGGTGGCTTTCTTT
CDR3 protein: CASSGAPDRVAFF

CDR3 length: 14
J gene: TRBJ1-6
V gene: TRBV5-1
clone size: few
D gene: TRBD1
CDR3 DNA: TGCGCCAGCGCCCGGACAGGGGGAAATTCACCCCTCCACTTT
CDR3 protein: CASARTGGNSPLHF

CDR3 length: 13
J gene: TRBJ1-1
V gene: TRBV7-7
clone size: .
D gene: .
CDR3 DNA: TGTGCCAGCAGCTTAGCGAGCAGCACTGAAGCTTTCTTT
CDR3 protein: CASSLASSTEAFF

CDR3 length: 16
J gene: TRBJ1-1
V gene: TRBV28
clone size: medium-sized
D gene: .
CDR3 DNA: TGTGCCAGCAGTTTTTATGACAATATGGGGAACACTGAAGCTTTCTTT
CDR3 protein: CASSFYDNMGNTEAFF

CDR3 length: 16
J gene: TRBJ2-7
V gene: TRBV6-1
clone size: medium-sized
D gene: TRBD2
CDR3 DNA: TGTGCCAGCAGTCCCAGCGGGGGGAACTCCTACAATGAGCAGTACTTC
CDR3 protein: CASSPSGGNSYNEQYF

CDR3 length: 12
J gene: TRBJ1-1
V gene: TRBV7-2
clone size: large
D gene: .
CDR3 DNA: TGTGCCAGCAGCTTAGGATCGGTGGAAGCTTTCTTT
CDR3 protein: CASSLGSVEAFF

CDR3 length: 14
J gene: TRBJ2-1
V gene: TRBV6-2/TRBV6-3
clone size: few
D gene: TRBD1
CDR3 DNA: TGTGCCAGCAGTTACTCAGGGACAGGGAATGAGCAGTTCTTC
CDR3 protein: CASSYSGTGNEQFF

CDR3 length: 12
J gene: TRBJ2-7
V gene: TRBV6-1
clone size: many
D gene: .
CDR3 DNA: TGTGCCAGCAGTATGGGGGTCGGCGAGCAGTACTTC
CDR3 protein: CASSMGVGEQYF

CDR3 length: 16
J gene: TRBJ2-5
V gene: TRBV3-1
clone size: .
D gene: .
CDR3 DNA: TGTGCCAGCAGCCAAGCGGTGGGACTGGGTCAAGAGACCCAGTACTTC
CDR3 protein: CASSQAVGLGQETQYF

CDR3 length: 13
J gene: TRBJ2-5
V gene: TRBV27
clone size: .
D gene: .
CDR3 DNA: TGTGCCAGCAGTATAAAACAGGGAGGGACCCAGTACTTC
CDR3 protein: CASSIKQGGTQYF

CDR3 length: 14
J gene: TRBJ2-1
V gene: TRBV6-1
clone size: .
D gene: .
CDR3 DNA: TGTGCCAGCAGTTCCTCTAATACCTACAATGAGCAGTTCTTC
CDR3 protein: CASSSSNTYNEQFF

CDR3 length: 14
J gene: TRBJ1-5
V gene: TRBV27
clone size: many
D gene: .
CDR3 DNA: TGTGCCAGCAGTGGAGGGACTACTAATCAGCCCCAGCATTTT
CDR3 protein: CASSGGTTNQPQHF

CDR3 length: 18
J gene: TRBJ2-1
V gene: TRBV6-6
clone size: many
D gene: .
CDR3 DNA: TGTGCCAGCAGTTACTCGGGTCAGGGGGGTAGCTCCTACAATGAGCAGTTCTTC
CDR3 protein: CASSYSGQGGSSYNEQFF

CDR3 length: 11
J gene: TRBJ1-5
V gene: TRBV6-1
clone size: .
D gene: .
CDR3 DNA: TGTGCCAGCAGTGAAGGGAGAGCCCAGCATTTT
CDR3 protein: CASSEGRAQHF

CDR3 length: 13
J gene: TRBJ2-3
V gene: TRBV6-6
clone size: .
D gene: .
CDR3 DNA: TGTGCCAGCAGTTACTCGCAGGGGTATACGCAGTATTTT
CDR3 protein: CASSYSQGYTQYF

CDR3 length: 15
J gene: TRBJ2-2
V gene: TRBV20-1
clone size: .
D gene: .
CDR3 DNA: TGCAGTGCTAGAGAGGAAAGTAGGGGCCCCGGGGAGCTGTTTTTT
CDR3 protein: CSAREESRGPGELFF

CDR3 length: 17
J gene: TRBJ2-1
V gene: TRBV4-1
clone size: few
D gene: TRBD2
CDR3 DNA: TGCGCCAGCAGCCAAGTAGTAGGTAGCGGGGGGGCCTATGAGCAGTTCTTC
CDR3 protein: CASSQVVGSGGAYEQFF

CDR3 length: 14
J gene: TRBJ2-4
V gene: TRBV10-2
clone size: .
D gene: .
CDR3 DNA: TGCGCCAGCTCCGAAGGGGGAGGCAAAAACATTCAGTACTTC
CDR3 protein: CASSEGGGKNIQYF

CDR3 length: 12
J gene: TRBJ1-1
V gene: TRBV7-2
clone size: large
D gene: .
CDR3 DNA: TGTGCCAGCAGCTTAGCCAGCACTGAAGCTTTCTTT
CDR3 protein: CASSLASTEAFF

CDR3 length: 17
J gene: TRBJ2-2
V gene: TRBV6-1
clone size: hyperexpanded
D gene: .
CDR3 DNA: TGTGCCAGCAGTCCATCCGGGACTGACTTAAACACCGGGGAGCTGTTTTTT
CDR3 protein: CASSPSGTDLNTGELFF